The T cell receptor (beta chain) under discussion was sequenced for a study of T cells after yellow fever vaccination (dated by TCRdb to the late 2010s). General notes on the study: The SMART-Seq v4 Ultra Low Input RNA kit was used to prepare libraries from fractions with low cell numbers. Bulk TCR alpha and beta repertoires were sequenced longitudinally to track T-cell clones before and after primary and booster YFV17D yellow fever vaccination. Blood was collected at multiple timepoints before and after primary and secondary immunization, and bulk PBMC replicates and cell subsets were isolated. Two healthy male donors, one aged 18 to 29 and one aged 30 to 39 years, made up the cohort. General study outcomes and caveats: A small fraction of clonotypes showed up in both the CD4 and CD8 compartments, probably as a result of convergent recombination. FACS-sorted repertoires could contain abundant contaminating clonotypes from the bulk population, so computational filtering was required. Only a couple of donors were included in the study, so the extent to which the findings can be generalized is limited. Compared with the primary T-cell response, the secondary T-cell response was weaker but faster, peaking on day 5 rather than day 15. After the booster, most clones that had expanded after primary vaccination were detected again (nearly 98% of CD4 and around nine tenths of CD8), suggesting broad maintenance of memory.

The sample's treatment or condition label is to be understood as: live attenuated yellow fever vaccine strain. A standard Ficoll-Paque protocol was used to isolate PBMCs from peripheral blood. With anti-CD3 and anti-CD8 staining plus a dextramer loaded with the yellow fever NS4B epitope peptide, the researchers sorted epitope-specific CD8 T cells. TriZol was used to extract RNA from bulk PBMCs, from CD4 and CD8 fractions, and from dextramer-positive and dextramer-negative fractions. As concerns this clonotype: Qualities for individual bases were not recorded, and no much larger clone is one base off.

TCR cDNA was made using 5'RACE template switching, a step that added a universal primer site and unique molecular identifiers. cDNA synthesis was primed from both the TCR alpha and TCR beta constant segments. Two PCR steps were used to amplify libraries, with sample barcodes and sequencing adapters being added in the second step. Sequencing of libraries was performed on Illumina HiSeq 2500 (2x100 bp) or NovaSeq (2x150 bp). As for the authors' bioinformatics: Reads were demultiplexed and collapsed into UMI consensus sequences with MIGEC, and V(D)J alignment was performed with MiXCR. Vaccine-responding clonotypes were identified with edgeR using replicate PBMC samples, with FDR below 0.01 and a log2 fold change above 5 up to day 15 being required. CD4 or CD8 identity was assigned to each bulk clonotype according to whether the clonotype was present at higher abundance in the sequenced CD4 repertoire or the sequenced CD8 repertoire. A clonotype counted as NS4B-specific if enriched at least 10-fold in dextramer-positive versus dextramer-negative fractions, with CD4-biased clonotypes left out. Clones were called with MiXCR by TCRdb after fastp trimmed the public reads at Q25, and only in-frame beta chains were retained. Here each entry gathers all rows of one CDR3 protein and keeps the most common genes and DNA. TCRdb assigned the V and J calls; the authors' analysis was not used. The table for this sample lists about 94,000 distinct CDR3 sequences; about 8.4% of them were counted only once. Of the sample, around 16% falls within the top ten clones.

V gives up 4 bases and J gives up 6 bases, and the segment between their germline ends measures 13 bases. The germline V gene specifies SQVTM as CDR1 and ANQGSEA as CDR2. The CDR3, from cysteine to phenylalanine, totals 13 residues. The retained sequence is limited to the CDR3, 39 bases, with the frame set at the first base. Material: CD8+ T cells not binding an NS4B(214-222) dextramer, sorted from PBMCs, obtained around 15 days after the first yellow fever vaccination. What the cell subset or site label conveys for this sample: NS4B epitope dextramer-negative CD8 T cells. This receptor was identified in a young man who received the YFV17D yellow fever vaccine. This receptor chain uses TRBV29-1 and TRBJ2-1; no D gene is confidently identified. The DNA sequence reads TGCAGCGTTGTGCGGCCCCTGAGCAATGAGCAGTTCTTC. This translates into CSVVRPLSNEQFF.